The present TCR beta chain was sequenced within a study of T cells in Graves' hyperthyroidism and ophthalmopathy. TCR beta CDR3 region amplification was performed from RNA transcripts. During a first-round RT-PCR of the TCR CDR3, the HTBI primer set was used. TCRdb recomputed calls from the multiplex PCR reads with MiXCR, one row per CDR3 protein. The sample has hundreds of thousands of distinct CDR3 sequences, about 35% seen once; the top ten hold approximately 31%. Study-level points and caveats: Most thyroid clonotypes with frequency above 0.001 were detected in blood. The authors' 13 V-J model separated ophthalmopathy from stable hyperthyroidism. In validation, the model predicted ophthalmopathy. These predictions came a median around 5.9 months before onset.

Stable disease denoted Graves' hyperthyroidism without ophthalmopathy progression within 18 months. In regard to this clonotype: Its antigen is still unknown. A much larger clone sits a single nucleotide away, making a read error possible.

V lost 4 bases, J lost 8 bases, and 8 bases lay in between. The CDR3 is 11 residues long. Germline-derived CDR1 and CDR2 are ENHRY and SYGVKD. The receptor comes from a woman aged 40 to 50 with Graves' hyperthyroidism. J is TRBJ1-2 and V is TRBV10-3, with D maybe TRBD1 (5 bases). The sample comprised blood. The CDR3 DNA is TGTGCCATCAGTGGGGACGGCGGCTACACCTTC. Protein: CAISGDGGYTF.